Presented here are 27 T cell receptor beta chains from one specimen sequenced in a study of cytomegalovirus exposure and HLA in healthy donors. The PCR ran on 60 Vbeta and 13 Jbeta primers. Profiled with immunoSEQ multiplex PCR; TCRdb holds only in-frame clones, not every one. This table has over 65,000 clones, around 79% appearing once. The material sequenced was PBMCs. All receptors derive from a middle-aged woman in good health and CMV-seropositive.

The rearrangement joins TRBV13 to TRBJ2-5; 11 bases map to TRBD2. J gave up 4 bases and V 3 bases, and 4 bases lay outside the gene matches. CDR3 length equals 15 residues. The germline gives CDR1 PRHDT, CDR2 FYEKMQ (reference sequence). This chain's CDR3 is CASSFSGGGGETQYF. The DNA for the CDR3 is TGTGCCAGCAGCTTTAGCGGGGGGGGCGGAGAGACCCAGTACTTC.

The J gene is TRBJ1-2, the V gene TRBV6-1; perhaps TRBD1 as D (6 bases). V dropped 6 bases and J dropped 7 bases, with 21 bases sitting between them. Germline V gene data show CDR1 as MNHNS and CDR2 as SASEGT. This CDR3 contains 15 residues. In DNA, the CDR3 is TGTGCCAGCAGCCGTCCCGGGACACCTAAAAGTGGCTACACCTTC. Its translation: CASSRPGTPKSGYTF.

The gene calls are TRBV19 and TRBJ1-4; 7 nucleotides line up with TRBD1. This CDR3 is built from 14 residues. Germline trimming cut 6 bases from V and 8 bases from J; bases unmatched to any gene: 9. Germline V gene sequence: CDR1 LNHDA, CDR2 SQIVND (reference sequence). The CDR3 region is CASSETGNREKLFF. The CDR3 bases are TGTGCCAGTAGCGAGACAGGGAATAGGGAAAAACTGTTTTTT.

This chain connects TRBV6-5 to TRBJ1-6, with D uncertain. The CDR3 spans 12 residues. Per the germline V gene, CDR1 is MNHEY and CDR2 is SVGAGI. Trimming stripped 10 bases from V and 9 bases from J, with 13 bases between. The CDR3 coding sequence is TGTGCCACCTCCCCGGGGAGTTCACCCCTCCACTTT. Amino acid sequence: CATSPGSSPLHF.

The chain carries TRBV6-6 and TRBJ2-3; D uncertain. The CDR3 runs 13 residues. V was clipped by 9 bases and J by 2 bases, with 12 bases between them. From germline, CDR1 is MNHNY and CDR2 SVGAGI (reference sequence). The CDR3 here is CASGARFTDTQYF. The CDR3 DNA follows: TGTGCCAGTGGAGCCCGGTTCACAGATACGCAGTATTTT.

CDR3 bases: TGTGCCAGCAGCTTCCGGGACTCGGGCTCATACTATTTT. It encodes CASSFRDSGSYYF. This sequence joins TRBV7-9 and TRBJ1-3, with D tentatively TRBD1 (5 bases). Looked up from germline, CDR1 is SEHNR and CDR2 is FQNEAQ (reference sequence). The germline V and J ends were trimmed by 3 bases and 16 bases, with 19 bases remaining between them. This CDR3 is 13 amino acids long. Based on the CDR3 plus reference TRBV7-9 and TRBJ1-3, the full variable domain is DTGVSQNPRHKITKRGQNVTFRCDPISEHNRLYWYRQTLGQGPEFLTYFQNEAQLEKSRLLSDRFSAERPKGSFSTLEIQRTEQGDSAMYLCASSFRDSGSYYFGEGSWLTVV.

The chain couples TRBV6-5 to TRBJ2-2; D gene unclear. The CDR3 is 13 residues long. Germline loops: CDR1 MNHEY, CDR2 SVGAGI. V lost 2 bases, J lost 4 bases, and 5 bases lay in between. CDR3 region: CASSYDTTGELFF. CDR3 in DNA: TGTGCCAGCAGTTACGACACCACCGGGGAGCTGTTTTTT.

This rearrangement joins TRBV28 to TRBJ2-2, with 9 bases identical to TRBD1. The ends lost 11 bases at V and 6 bases at J; junction bases unmatched: 1. CDR3 size: 11 residues. Germline V gene data show CDR1 as MDHEN and CDR2 as SYDVKM. The CDR3 spells CAGQGSGELFF. CDR3 nucleotide sequence: TGTGCCGGACAGGGGTCCGGGGAGCTGTTTTTT.

This sequence joins TRBV6-5 and TRBJ1-2, with TRBD1 as a possible D gene (6 bases). The V gene lost 7 bases and the J gene lost 4 bases, with 13 bases spanning the gap. The germline V gene encodes CDR1 MNHEY and CDR2 SVGAGI. The CDR3 extends over 13 amino acids. CDR3 residues: CASTSQGSYGYTF. The CDR3, as DNA: TGTGCCAGCACCTCGCAGGGGTCCTATGGCTACACCTTC.

This clone was recorded a few times. This chain links TRBV4-2 with TRBJ2-3, with no clear D. Per germline, CDR1 LGHNA and CDR2 YNFKEQ. The ends were cut back, 1 base at V and 4 bases at J, with 12 bases in the middle. The CDR3 is made up of 15 amino acids. The CDR3 DNA reads as TGTGCCAGCAGCCAAGGGGTAGACATCTCAGATACGCAGTATTTT. Its protein is CASSQGVDISDTQYF.

V and J are TRBV19 and TRBJ2-6; 8 bases are shared with TRBD1. Trimming took 5 bases from V and 2 from J; bases not matched to a gene: 8. The CDR3 runs 17 residues. Germline-derived CDR1 and CDR2 are LNHDA and SQIVND (reference sequence). The CDR3 region has the DNA TGTGCCAGTAGTGTCGACAGGGGCTTCGCTGGGGCCAACGTCCTGACTTTC. Protein product: CASSVDRGFAGANVLTF.

In this sample, this clone turned up a few times. The chain uses TRBV9 and TRBJ1-2, with TRBD1 as a possible D gene (5 bases). The germline CDR1 and CDR2 sequences are SGDLS and YYNGEE. The CDR3 consists of 17 residues. V gave up 4 bases and J gave up 0 bases, with 19 bases separating them. In DNA, the CDR3 is TGTGCCAGCAGCCCTCGGGCAGGGACTTGGTCTAACTATGGCTACACCTTC. Its translation: CASSPRAGTWSNYGYTF.

The chain uses TRBV5-1 and TRBJ2-7; tentatively, D is TRBD1 (7 bases). Germline CDR1 is SGHRS and CDR2 is YFSETQ. Trimming left V 0 bases short and J 2 bases short, with 12 bases between. This CDR3 is 15 amino acids long. The chain's CDR3 is CASSLAGGQPYEQYF. The CDR3 bases are TGCGCCAGCAGCTTGGCCGGGGGACAGCCCTACGAGCAGTACTTC.

This chain uses TRBV28 with TRBJ1-2, with a weak D call TRBD1 (5 bases). Looked up from germline, CDR1 is MDHEN and CDR2 is SYDVKM. This CDR3 region has 14 residues. V was trimmed by 6 bases and J by 4 bases, leaving 15 bases between them. CDR3 loop: CASSLPGQGYGYTF. CDR3 in DNA: TGTGCCAGCAGCCTACCGGGTCAGGGCTATGGCTACACCTTC.

This clone has just one count. The V call is TRBV6-5, the J call TRBJ1-6, with 8 bases matching TRBD1. The length of the CDR3 is 15 residues. With 3 bases clipped from V and 7 bases from J, the junction kept 5 bases outside the gene matches. Germline CDR1 reads MNHEY; CDR2 reads SVGAGI. The CDR3 protein is CASSYRDRTNSPLHF. The CDR3 nucleotides are TGTGCCAGCAGTTATAGGGACAGGACCAATTCACCCCTCCACTTT.

The gene calls are TRBV27 and TRBJ2-7, with TRBD2 matching 12 bases. After removal of 0 bases from V and 4 bases from J, the junction contained 7 bases not matched to a gene. Germline assignment: CDR1 MNHEY and CDR2 SMNVEV (reference sequence). The CDR3 has 17 residues. Here the CDR3 reads CASSLSLTSGRMYEQYF. The CDR3, as DNA: TGTGCCAGCAGTTTATCCCTAACTAGCGGGAGGATGTACGAGCAGTACTTC.

CDR3 DNA: TGTGCCAGCAGTGACCGGGACAGGGTTTTCGGGGAGCAGTACTTC. Residues: CASSDRDRVFGEQYF. The chain couples TRBV2 to TRBJ2-7, with 9 bases lining up with TRBD1. The CDR3 runs to 15 residues. J was trimmed by 7 bases and V by 3 bases; bases with no gene match: 10. Germline CDR1 is SNHLY and CDR2 is FYNNEI.

This chain uses TRBV6-1 with TRBJ2-7; 7 positions agree with TRBD2. Trimming at V came to 4 bases and at J to 4 bases, leaving 13 bases not matched to a gene. CDR3 length: 16 amino acids. CDR1 MNHNS and CDR2 SASEGT come from the germline V gene. The CDR3 nucleotides are TGTGCCAGCAGTGTGTACCTCAGCGGGGTATCATACGAGCAGTACTTC. It is translated as CASSVYLSGVSYEQYF.

V and J are TRBV5-1 and TRBJ2-7; D gene uncertain. Trimming removed 0 bases from V and 2 bases from J, with 9 bases in between. Germline V lookup: CDR1 SGHRS, CDR2 YFSETQ. The CDR3 loop spans 14 amino acids. The CDR3 protein is CASSLVVQPYEQYF. In DNA form, the CDR3 reads TGCGCCAGCAGCTTGGTCGTACAGCCCTACGAGCAGTACTTC.

The chain combines TRBV19 with TRBJ2-2; TRBD1 aligns across 10 bases. This CDR3 contains 14 residues. Trimming at V came to 6 bases and at J to 4 bases, leaving 2 bases not matched to a gene. Germline V gives CDR1 LNHDA, CDR2 SQIVND (reference sequence). CDR3 region: CASSRDRGTGELFF. The CDR3 DNA reads as TGTGCCAGTAGCAGGGACAGGGGCACCGGGGAGCTGTTTTTT.

The DNA of the CDR3 is TGTGCCAGCAGTACAGGGGGAACCACCTCTGGAAACACCATATATTTT. This sequence encodes CASSTGGTTSGNTIYF. The chain has TRBV28 and TRBJ1-3; 8 bases are a match to TRBD1. The V gene's germline CDR1 is MDHEN and CDR2 SYDVKM. The ends lost 5 bases at V and 0 bases at J; junction bases unmatched: 6. The CDR3 loop spans 16 amino acids.

The V gene is TRBV5-6, the J gene TRBJ2-1, with a weak D call TRBD2 (5 bases). This CDR3 comprises 13 residues. From germline, CDR1 is SGHDT and CDR2 YYEEEE. With 0 bases removed from V and 7 bases from J, the gap between germline ends came to 8 bases. DNA for the CDR3: TGTGCCAGCAGCTTGGCATCGGGGAATGAGCAGTTCTTC. Translating it yields CASSLASGNEQFF.

This clone was counted between two and nine times. The V and J genes are TRBV2 and TRBJ2-6, with D perhaps TRBD1 (5 bases). Trimming removed 9 bases from V and 1 base from J, with 16 bases in between. CDR1 SNHLY and CDR2 FYNNEI come from the germline V gene. The CDR3 extends over 16 amino acids. CDR3 nucleotide sequence: TGTGCCAGAAGTCCGTGGGGCCTGTCTGGGGCCAACGTCCTGACTTTC. This codes for CARSPWGLSGANVLTF.

On this clone itself: Other DNA sequences in the sample encode the same CDR3. The V gene is TRBV2, the J gene TRBJ1-1; 7 bases match TRBD1. Trimming at V came to 8 bases and at J to 2 bases, leaving 2 bases not matched to a gene. Germline V lookup: CDR1 SNHLY, CDR2 FYNNEI. The CDR3 consists of 12 residues. The CDR3 region has the DNA TGTGCCAGCCGGGACAGCAACACTGAAGCTTTCTTT. It codes for CASRDSNTEAFF.

The rearrangement links TRBV7-2 to TRBJ1-2, with D possibly TRBD1 on 6 matching bases. The CDR3 is made up of 15 amino acids. Trimming pared 1 base from V and 4 bases from J, leaving 13 bases between. Germline lookup yields CDR1 SGHTA and CDR2 FQGNSA. The CDR3 is CASSLETGRGYGYTF. As DNA, the CDR3 is TGTGCCAGCAGCTTAGAGACAGGAAGAGGCTATGGCTACACCTTC.

The chain links TRBV4-3 to TRBJ1-2, with 12 bases fitting TRBD1. Germline V CDR1 and CDR2: LGHNA, YSLEER. With 4 bases clipped from V and 4 bases from J, the junction kept 4 bases outside the gene matches. The CDR3 covers 15 residues. Here the CDR3 reads CASSLGTGGAYGYTF. As DNA, the CDR3 is TGCGCCAGCAGCCTAGGGACAGGGGGCGCCTATGGCTACACCTTC.

This chain joins TRBV6-5 and TRBJ2-1; D might be TRBD2 (5 bases). The germline V gene has CDR1 MNHEY and CDR2 SVGAGI. V was pared by 2 bases and J by 9 bases, with 8 bases between. The CDR3 has 12 residues. Written as DNA, the CDR3 is TGTGCCAGCAGTTACGGCGGGCGTGAGCAGTTCTTC. The encoded protein is CASSYGGREQFF.